Each of the 18 T cell receptor beta chains below was sequenced from the same sample in a study of blood T cell repertoires in COVID-19. Repertoires were generated with immunoSEQ multiplex PCR, while TCRdb's copy carries only in-frame clones and drops some. The table has just over 200,000 clones, about nine tenths seen once; the top ten hold about 6%. What was sequenced was peripheral blood. The receptors shown here come from a man at least 80 years old with acute or convalescent COVID-19.

V is TRBV19 and J is TRBJ1-1; TRBD1 is a possible D gene (6 bases). Trimming took 3 bases from V and 4 from J, leaving 12 bases between them. The CDR3 runs to 14 residues. From germline, CDR1 is LNHDA and CDR2 SQIVND (reference sequence). Written as DNA, the CDR3 is TGTGCCAGTAGTATGGCGGGAGGGGGCACTGAAGCTTTCTTT. Amino acids: CASSMAGGGTEAFF.

CDR3 amino acids: CASSGEWEQFF. For the CDR3, the DNA is TGTGCCAGCAGTGGGGAGTGGGAGCAGTTCTTC. This rearrangement joins TRBV25-1 to TRBJ2-1; possibly TRBD2 for D (5 bases). The germline V gene encodes CDR1 MGHDK and CDR2 SYGVNS. The length of the CDR3 is 11 residues. V lost 4 bases, J lost 10 bases, and 8 bases lay in between. The entire variable domain, with the rest obtained from reference TRBV25-1 and TRBJ2-1, is as follows: EADIYQTPRYLVIGTGKKITLECSQTMGHDKMYWYQQDPGMELHLIHYSYGVNSTEKGDLSSESTVSRIRTEHFPLTLESARPSHTSQYLCASSGEWEQFFGPGTRLTVL.

V gene TRBV3-1 (or the pseudogene TRBV3-2) combines with J gene TRBJ2-1, with 8 bases lining up with TRBD2. The germline CDR1 and CDR2 sequences are LGHDT and YNNKEL (reference sequence). CDR3 length equals 17 residues. V was clipped by 0 bases and J by 6 bases; unmatched bases: 10. CDR3 protein: CASSQDLGLAGGNEQFF. CDR3 sequence (DNA): TGTGCCAGCAGCCAAGATCTCGGACTAGCCGGGGGCAATGAGCAGTTCTTC.

V is TRBV12-3 or TRBV12-4 and J is TRBJ1-5; 7 bases agree with TRBD1. The V segment lost 8 bases and the J segment 3 bases; nucleotides outside the gene matches: 4. CDR3 size: 13 residues. Here the CDR3 DNA reads TGTGCCAGCGCAGGGGGGAACAATCAGCCCCAGCATTTT. This gives the protein CASAGGNNQPQHF.

The rearrangement joins TRBV7-8 to TRBJ2-3; D is perhaps TRBD2 (6 bases). V shed 5 bases and J shed 6 bases, with 12 bases lying between them. Germline lookup yields CDR1 SGHVS and CDR2 FQNEAQ. This CDR3 contains 13 residues. CDR3 nucleotide sequence: TGTGCCAGCAGCACAGTCCGGGGGGATACGCAGTATTTT. Its protein product is CASSTVRGDTQYF.

For the CDR3, the DNA is TGTGCCAGCAGCTGGGTGGACAGCCGGAACACTGAAGCTTTCTTT. As protein: CASSWVDSRNTEAFF. The rearrangement links TRBV7-9 to TRBJ1-1, with TRBD1 as a possible D gene (6 bases). Germline CDR1 and CDR2: SEHNR and FQNEAQ (reference sequence). The germline V and J ends were trimmed by 4 bases and 1 base, with 13 bases remaining between them. The CDR3 consists of 15 residues.

CDR3: CASSLNMGQGEQPQHF. For the CDR3, the DNA is TGTGCCAGCAGCCTAAATATGGGACAGGGGGAACAGCCCCAGCATTTT. This sequence joins TRBV3-1 (or the pseudogene TRBV3-2) and TRBJ1-5; 11 positions match TRBD1. Germline values: CDR1 LGHDT, CDR2 YNNKEL (reference sequence). With V trimmed by 4 bases and J by 7 bases, 9 bases remained unmatched. CDR3 size: 16 residues.

This rearrangement joins TRBV15 to TRBJ2-5; possible D gene TRBD2, 5 bases. Germline loops: CDR1 LNHNV, CDR2 YYDKDF (reference sequence). The V and J ends lost 4 bases and 4 bases respectively, with 10 bases between them. CDR3 length: 13 amino acids. CDR3 bases: TGTGCCACCAGCACCACGGGGAGAGAGACCCAGTACTTC. Residues: CATSTTGRETQYF.

The chain carries TRBV27 and TRBJ2-7; D is possibly TRBD1 (5 bases). With 4 bases removed from V and 6 bases from J, the gap between germline ends came to 13 bases. The CDR3 is 13 residues long. CDR1 is MNHEY, CDR2 SMNVEV, per germline (reference sequence). The CDR3, as DNA: TGTGCCAGCAGTTCCCGTGGGCAGGGCGAGCAGTACTTC. It encodes CASSSRGQGEQYF.

The chain uses TRBV10-3 and TRBJ1-1, with no clear D. V lost 10 bases to trimming and J lost 0 bases, with 12 bases between them. The CDR3 is 13 residues long. Germline V CDR1 and CDR2: ENHRY, SYGVKD. The CDR3 reads CATRREMNTEAFF. The CDR3 DNA reads TGTGCCACCCGGCGGGAAATGAACACTGAAGCTTTCTTT.

This clone was seen a single time. The rearrangement joins TRBV2 to TRBJ1-1, with TRBD1 matching 7 bases. The V gene's germline CDR1 is SNHLY and CDR2 FYNNEI. This CDR3 has 16 residues. V lost 8 bases to trimming and J lost 0 bases; unmatched junction nucleotides: 12. CDR3 sequence: CASGRFVTGVNTEAFF. The CDR3 coding sequence is TGTGCCAGCGGACGCTTCGTAACAGGGGTGAACACTGAAGCTTTCTTT.

The chain joins TRBV7-9 to TRBJ2-7; TRBD2 agrees at 9 bases. The germline gives CDR1 SEHNR, CDR2 FQNEAQ (reference sequence). J lost 2 bases, V lost 4 bases, and 9 bases had no gene match. The CDR3 is 16 residues long. CDR3 sequence reads: CASSSPGLALTYEQYF. CDR3 sequence (DNA): TGTGCCAGCAGCTCGCCAGGACTAGCGCTAACCTACGAGCAGTACTTC.

J is TRBJ1-2 and V is TRBV9, with 7 bases matching TRBD1. The CDR3 totals 14 residues. The ends lost 3 bases at V and 4 bases at J; junction bases unmatched: 6. The germline CDR1 and CDR2 sequences are SGDLS and YYNGEE. CDR3 sequence reads: CASSAPDRSYGYTF. CDR3 DNA: TGTGCCAGCAGCGCCCCGGACAGGAGCTATGGCTACACCTTC.

The chain has TRBV3-1 (or the pseudogene TRBV3-2) and TRBJ2-7, with TRBD2 as a possible D gene (6 bases). Germline values: CDR1 LGHDT, CDR2 YNNKEL (reference sequence). This CDR3 has 12 amino acids. The V end lost 4 bases, the J end lost 2 bases, and 6 bases lay between the germline ends. The CDR3 bases are TGTGCCAGCAGCCGCGGGACCTACGAGCAGTACTTC. Its translation is CASSRGTYEQYF.

In this sample, this clone turned up a few times. Other nucleotide sequences in the sample specify the same CDR3. J is TRBJ1-2 and V is TRBV7-9; D gene unclear. V lost 1 base and J 5 bases, leaving 5 bases between the germline ends. The germline V gene has CDR1 SEHNR and CDR2 FQNEAQ (reference sequence). The CDR3 is 12 amino acids. Here the CDR3 reads CASSLVLYGYTF. CDR3 DNA sequence: TGTGCCAGCAGCTTAGTTCTTTATGGCTACACCTTC. Drawing the rest from reference TRBV7-9 and TRBJ1-2, the complete variable domain is DTGVSQNPRHKITKRGQNVTFRCDPISEHNRLYWYRQTLGQGPEFLTYFQNEAQLEKSRLLSDRFSAERPKGSFSTLEIQRTEQGDSAMYLCASSLVLYGYTFGSGTRLTVV.

The chain combines TRBV28 with TRBJ1-2; TRBD1 matches 11 bases. V was clipped by 3 bases and J by 8 bases; unmatched bases: 8. The CDR3 is made up of 15 amino acids. CDR1 and CDR2 (germline): MDHEN, SYDVKM. CDR3 loop: CASSFGMDRGRGYTF. In nucleotides, the CDR3 is TGTGCCAGCAGTTTCGGAATGGACAGGGGGCGAGGCTACACCTTC.

This clone showed up just once. The V call is TRBV19, the J call TRBJ1-1; TRBD1 aligns across 8 bases. Germline V gene data show CDR1 as LNHDA and CDR2 as SQIVND (reference sequence). J lost 3 bases, V lost 6 bases, and 3 bases had no gene match. The length of the CDR3 is 13 residues. This CDR3 reads CASRDRGDTEAFF. CDR3 DNA sequence: TGTGCCAGTAGAGACAGGGGCGACACTGAAGCTTTCTTT.

The V gene is TRBV28, the J gene TRBJ2-1, with D perhaps TRBD2 (5 bases). The V end lost 6 bases, the J end lost 2 bases, and 14 bases lay between the germline ends. Germline V gene sequence: CDR1 MDHEN, CDR2 SYDVKM. The CDR3 has 15 amino acids. The CDR3 DNA sequence: TGTGCCAGCAGCCCCGGAGGTACGACCTACAATGAGCAGTTCTTC. It is translated as CASSPGGTTYNEQFF. Together with reference TRBV28 and TRBJ2-1, the CDR3 gives the full variable domain: DVKVTQSSRYLVKRTGEKVFLECVQDMDHENMFWYRQDPGLGLRLIYFSYDVKMKEKGDIPEGYSVSREKKERFSLILESASTNQTSMYLCASSPGGTTYNEQFFGPGTRLTVL.